Each of the 18 T cell receptor beta chains below was sequenced from the same sample in a study of CD4+ T cells in melanoma. Sequencing was performed with immunoSEQ multiplex PCR; in TCRdb, only in-frame clones are kept and a portion is missing. This sample has about 110,000 clones; over 80% occur once, and the top ten carry 3.3%. The sequenced material came from peripheral blood. The receptor set was obtained from a human donor with melanoma.

V gene TRBV6-1 combines with J gene TRBJ2-5; 14 nucleotides agree with TRBD2. This CDR3 has 15 residues. In germline, CDR1 is MNHNS, CDR2 SASEGT. The trim removed 7 bases at V and 7 bases at J, leaving 8 bases unmatched. The CDR3, as DNA: TGTGCCAGCAATCTGGGACTAGCGGGAGTGGGGACCCAGTACTTC. Its translation: CASNLGLAGVGTQYF.

A note on this clone: The same CDR3 can be traced to other DNA sequences in this sample. In DNA, the CDR3 is TGCGCCAGCAGCTTGGGGTTAGCTCAAGAGACCCAGTACTTC. Protein: CASSLGLAQETQYF. This chain links TRBV5-1 with TRBJ2-5, with D hard to call. The CDR3 covers 14 residues. Trimming cost V 0 bases and J 2 bases, with 8 bases left between them. The germline V gene has CDR1 SGHRS and CDR2 YFSETQ. The full variable domain, rest sourced from reference TRBV5-1 and TRBJ2-5, is KAGVTQTPRYLIKTRGQQVTLSCSPISGHRSVSWYQQTPGQGLQFLFEYFSETQRNKGNFPGRFSGRQFSNSRSEMNVSTLELGDSALYLCASSLGLAQETQYFGPGTRLLVL.

This clone was seen a single time. The chain employs TRBV4-1 and TRBJ2-2; a possible D gene is TRBD1 (6 bases). Germline CDR1 is MGHRA and CDR2 is YSYEKL. The CDR3 runs 15 residues. V gave up 4 bases and J gave up 2 bases, with 11 bases separating them. The DNA of the CDR3 is TGCGCCAGCAGCCCGGGACACCTAAACACCGGGGAGCTGTTTTTT. It is translated as CASSPGHLNTGELFF.

The CDR3 region is CASSIDGTSGGTDTQYF. CDR3 DNA: TGTGCCAGTAGTATAGATGGGACTAGCGGGGGCACAGATACGCAGTATTTT. This sequence joins TRBV19 and TRBJ2-3; 13 bases are a match to TRBD2. This CDR3 contains 17 residues. Per germline, CDR1 LNHDA and CDR2 SQIVND (reference sequence). V lost 0 bases, J lost 1 base, and 1 base stayed unmatched.

This sequence joins TRBV4-2 and TRBJ2-2; D remains ambiguous. Looked up from germline, CDR1 is LGHNA and CDR2 is YNFKEQ. The V gene lost 2 bases and the J gene lost 1 base, with 5 bases spanning the gap. The CDR3 runs 14 residues. The CDR3 region has the DNA TGTGCCAGCAGCCAAAGCAGGAACACCGGGGAGCTGTTTTTT. Translated: CASSQSRNTGELFF.

The chain carries TRBV10-3 and TRBJ2-5; 14 bases align to TRBD2. V lost 6 bases and J lost 4; bases outside the gene matches: 13. Germline CDR1 and CDR2: ENHRY and SYGVKD. This CDR3 spans 18 amino acids. CDR3 bases: TGTGCCATCAGCGATCGGACTAGCGGGGGGAAGGCGGGAGAGACCCAGTACTTC. Its protein is CAISDRTSGGKAGETQYF.

The chain has TRBV27 and TRBJ2-7, with 11 positions matching TRBD2. V was clipped by 4 bases and J by 2 bases; unmatched bases: 7. The CDR3 loop spans 16 amino acids. CDR1 is MNHEY and CDR2 is SMNVEV in the germline V gene (reference sequence). CDR3 DNA sequence: TGTGCCAGCAGTTCAACTAGCGGGAGAGCCACCTACGAGCAGTACTTC. Its translation: CASSSTSGRATYEQYF.

The chain combines TRBV6-4 with TRBJ1-5, with D unresolved. The CDR3 spans 13 residues. Trimming pared 5 bases from V and 6 bases from J, leaving 11 bases between. Germline V gene sequence: CDR1 MRHNA, CDR2 SNTAGT. The CDR3 sequence: CASSLVPGQPQHF. CDR3 DNA: TGTGCCAGCAGTTTGGTCCCGGGTCAGCCCCAGCATTTT.

This chain joins TRBV9 and TRBJ1-6; D possibly corresponds to TRBD1 (5 bases). CDR1 and CDR2 (germline): SGDLS, YYNGEE. Between the trimmed V and J ends, which lost 0 bases and 13 bases, there was a span of 8 bases. This CDR3 is 12 amino acids long. Written as DNA, the CDR3 is TGTGCCAGCAGCGTAGAGAGGGGTCCCCTCCACTTT. This sequence encodes CASSVERGPLHF.

J is TRBJ1-4 and V is TRBV7-9; TRBD1 matches 7 bases. The germline gives CDR1 SEHNR, CDR2 FQNEAQ (reference sequence). Unmatched junction bases numbered 7, after V lost 1 base and J lost 5 bases. The CDR3 runs 16 residues. The CDR3 here is CASSLGTGQSNEKLFF. The CDR3 bases are TGTGCCAGCAGCTTAGGGACGGGACAGTCGAATGAAAAACTGTTTTTT. Full variable domain (rest looked up from reference TRBV7-9 and TRBJ1-4): DTGVSQNPRHKITKRGQNVTFRCDPISEHNRLYWYRQTLGQGPEFLTYFQNEAQLEKSRLLSDRFSAERPKGSFSTLEIQRTEQGDSAMYLCASSLGTGQSNEKLFFGSGTQLSVL.

The rearrangement links TRBV13 to TRBJ2-2, with 10 nucleotides matching TRBD2. CDR1 is PRHDT and CDR2 is FYEKMQ in the germline V gene (reference sequence). Germline trimming cut 3 bases from V and 5 bases from J; bases unmatched to any gene: 6. The CDR3 contains 16 residues. The CDR3 coding sequence is TGTGCCAGCAGCTTTACGGGACTAGCGCGGACCGGGGAGCTGTTTTTT. The encoded protein is CASSFTGLARTGELFF.

This sequence joins TRBV4-2 and TRBJ2-5; 8 nucleotides agree with TRBD2. CDR1 and CDR2 (germline): LGHNA, YNFKEQ. Trimming cost V 2 bases and J 4 bases; bases outside gene matches: 6. The CDR3 extends over 15 amino acids. The CDR3 here is CASSQTAGEGETQYF. CDR3 DNA sequence: TGTGCCAGCAGCCAAACAGCGGGGGAGGGAGAGACCCAGTACTTC.

In its sample, this clone was seen once. The chain combines TRBV19 with TRBJ1-2; the match to TRBD1 covers 8 bases. The CDR3 extends over 15 amino acids. Germline-derived CDR1 and CDR2 are LNHDA and SQIVND (reference sequence). V lost 7 bases, J lost 5 bases, and 12 bases stayed unmatched. The DNA of the CDR3 is TGTGCCAGTACTCCTCAGGGACAGGATCGGTATGGCTACACCTTC. Its protein is CASTPQGQDRYGYTF.

The V and J genes are TRBV11-2 and TRBJ1-4, with a weak D call TRBD1 (6 bases). There are 16 residues in the CDR3. V lost 5 bases to trimming and J lost 11 bases, with 24 bases between them. Per germline, CDR1 SGHAT and CDR2 FQNNGV. The CDR3 coding sequence is TGTGCCAGCAGCCCCCAACCCCCCCGACAGGCCGAGAAACTGTTTTTT. It translates to CASSPQPPRQAEKLFF.

The CDR3 sequence: CASSLAGAIETQYF. The CDR3 DNA sequence: TGTGCCAGCAGTTTAGCGGGAGCAATAGAGACCCAGTACTTC. The rearrangement links TRBV27 to TRBJ2-5, with 7 nucleotides matching TRBD2. Germline V gene sequence: CDR1 MNHEY, CDR2 SMNVEV (reference sequence). The CDR3 has 14 amino acids. With V trimmed by 2 bases and J by 4 bases, 4 bases remained unmatched.

CDR3 sequence reads: CASKGWQTTSTDTQYF. The CDR3 nucleotides are TGTGCCAGTAAGGGGTGGCAGACCACTAGCACAGATACGCAGTATTTT. This rearrangement joins TRBV19 to TRBJ2-3; TRBD1 might be the D (5 bases). CDR1 is LNHDA and CDR2 is SQIVND in the germline V gene (reference sequence). The germline V and J ends were trimmed by 7 bases and 0 bases, with 17 bases remaining between them. The CDR3 spans 16 residues.

The chain carries TRBV7-2 and TRBJ2-2, with 9 bases aligning to TRBD2. The V and J ends lost 5 bases and 1 base, in that order; junction bases with no gene match: 8. CDR3 length: 17 amino acids. Germline values: CDR1 SGHTA, CDR2 FQGNSA. The CDR3 reads CASSVTLAGENTGELFF. CDR3 nucleotides: TGTGCCAGCAGCGTTACTTTAGCGGGGGAGAACACCGGGGAGCTGTTTTTT.

V is TRBV9 and J is TRBJ1-6; D unclear. Germline V CDR1 and CDR2: SGDLS, YYNGEE. CDR3 length: 14 residues. Trimming stripped 4 bases from V and 0 bases from J, with 5 bases between. CDR3 amino acids: CASSPPSYNSPLHF. CDR3 nucleotide sequence: TGTGCCAGCAGCCCCCCCTCCTATAATTCACCCCTCCACTTT.